This record looks at one T cell receptor beta chain sequence and its context. The authors made TCR beta libraries by quantitative 5'-RACE with molecular barcodes. TCRdb called the 5' RACE reads again in MiXCR, with one record for every CDR3 protein. The data show about 240,000 distinct CDR3 sequences, approximately 9% seen once. This sample is drawn from a study of CD8 T cells in ankylosing spondylitis. This CDR3 has 14 residues. V was clipped by 1 base and J by 6 bases, with 12 bases between them. Germline assignment: CDR1 SGHNT and CDR2 YYREEE (reference sequence). Sequenced input: blood, either unsorted or a sorted T cell fraction (not recorded which). The clonotype comes from a male donor with ankylosing spondylitis or in good health (not recorded which). This chain joins TRBV5-4 and TRBJ2-3; the D gene is possibly TRBD1 (5 bases). The CDR3 sequence is CASSLWQGPDTQYF. CDR3 DNA: TGTGCCAGCAGCTTGTGGCAGGGCCCCGATACGCAGTATTTT. Complete variable domain (other parts from reference TRBV5-4 and TRBJ2-3): ETGVTQSPTHLIKTRGQQVTLRCSSQSGHNTVSWYQQALGQGPQFIFQYYREEENGRGNFPPRFSGLQFPNYSSELNVNALELDDSALYLCASSLWQGPDTQYFGPGTRLTVL.